This entry is about one T cell receptor beta chain. This CDR3 is built from 11 residues. Germline V gene lookup returns CDR1 DFQATT and CDR2 SNEGSKA (reference sequence). Every isolated RNA sample was fully reverse transcribed, so sequencing captured expressed TCRB transcripts. Repertoires were generated with immunoSEQ multiplex PCR, while TCRdb's copy carries only in-frame clones and drops some. The sample lists about 620,000 clones, roughly a sixth occurring once. The data are from a study of beta chain features in type 1 diabetes. This TCR was recovered from a man between 18 and 35 years old in good health. The source material was naive CD4+ T cells from blood. The V gene is TRBV20-1, the J gene TRBJ1-2; 7 nucleotides match TRBD1. CDR3 nucleotide sequence: TGCAGGGGAGGGGGCGACTCTGGCTACACCTTC. Amino acid sequence: CRGGGDSGYTF.